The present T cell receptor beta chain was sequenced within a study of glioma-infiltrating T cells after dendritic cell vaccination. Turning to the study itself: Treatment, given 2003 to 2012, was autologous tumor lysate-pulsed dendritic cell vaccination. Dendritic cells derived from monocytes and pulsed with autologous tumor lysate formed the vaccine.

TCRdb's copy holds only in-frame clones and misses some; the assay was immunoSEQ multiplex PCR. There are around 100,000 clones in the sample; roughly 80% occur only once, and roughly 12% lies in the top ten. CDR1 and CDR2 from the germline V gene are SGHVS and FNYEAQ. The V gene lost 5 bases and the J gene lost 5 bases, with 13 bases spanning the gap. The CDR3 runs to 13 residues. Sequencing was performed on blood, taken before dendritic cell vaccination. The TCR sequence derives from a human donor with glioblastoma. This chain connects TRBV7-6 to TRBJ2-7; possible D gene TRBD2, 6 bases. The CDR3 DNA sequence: TGTGCCAGCAGCCTCGGGGGTGCTGACGAGCAGTACTTC. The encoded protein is CASSLGGADEQYF. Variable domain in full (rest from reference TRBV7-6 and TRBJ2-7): GAGVSQSPRYKVTKRGQDVALRCDPISGHVSLYWYRQALGQGPEFLTYFNYEAQQDKSGLPNDRFSAERPEGSISTLTIQRTEQRDSAMYRCASSLGGADEQYFGPGTRLTVT.